This TCR beta chain appears in the sequencing data of a study of T cells expressing NK-cell markers. Each CDR3 protein gets one entry in TCRdb, which reprocessed the 5' RACE reads and gives no DNA. The listing contains about 380,000 distinct CDR3 sequences. Germline V gene lookup returns CDR1 SGHNT and CDR2 YYREEE (reference sequence). This CDR3 has 13 residues. Sequences were obtained from blood T cells: a sorted CD56 or NKG2C T cell subset, CD4+ or CD8+ T cells, or bulk PBMC T cells (not recorded which). V usage is TRBV5-4 and J usage is TRBJ2-4. The origin of this receptor is a man between 18 and 69 years old in good health. CDR3 loop: CASSLAAKNIQYF. Drawing the rest from reference TRBV5-4 and TRBJ2-4, the complete variable domain is ETGVTQSPTHLIKTRGQQVTLRCSSQSGHNTVSWYQQALGQGPQFIFQYYREEENGRGNFPPRFSGLQFPNYSSELNVNALELDDSALYLCASSLAAKNIQYFGAGTRLSVL.